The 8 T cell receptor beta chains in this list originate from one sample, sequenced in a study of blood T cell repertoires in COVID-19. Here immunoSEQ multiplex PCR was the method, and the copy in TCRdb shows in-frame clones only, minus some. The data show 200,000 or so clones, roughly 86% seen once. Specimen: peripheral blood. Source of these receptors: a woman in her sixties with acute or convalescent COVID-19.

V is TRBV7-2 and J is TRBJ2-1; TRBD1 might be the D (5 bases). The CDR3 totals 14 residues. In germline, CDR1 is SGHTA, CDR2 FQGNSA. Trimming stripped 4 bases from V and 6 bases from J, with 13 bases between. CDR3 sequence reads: CASSSTDRSNEQFF. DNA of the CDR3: TGTGCCAGCAGCTCCACCGACAGAAGCAATGAGCAGTTCTTC.

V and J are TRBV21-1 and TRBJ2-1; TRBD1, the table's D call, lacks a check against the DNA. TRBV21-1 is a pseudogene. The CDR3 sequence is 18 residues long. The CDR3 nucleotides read TGTGCCAGCAGCAAAGAACATGAGATACGAGACAACTACAATGAGCAGTTCTTC. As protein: CASSKEHEIRDNYNEQFF.

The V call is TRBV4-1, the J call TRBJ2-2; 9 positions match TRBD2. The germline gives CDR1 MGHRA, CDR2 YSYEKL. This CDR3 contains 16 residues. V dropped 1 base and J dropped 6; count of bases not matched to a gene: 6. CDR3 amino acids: CASSQGLAGIAGELFF. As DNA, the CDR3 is TGCGCCAGCAGCCAAGGGCTAGCGGGAATCGCCGGGGAGCTGTTTTTT.

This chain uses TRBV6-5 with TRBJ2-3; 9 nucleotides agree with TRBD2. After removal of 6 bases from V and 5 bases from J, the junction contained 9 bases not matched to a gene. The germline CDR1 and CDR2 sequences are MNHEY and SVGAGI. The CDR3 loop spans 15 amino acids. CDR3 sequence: CASRYGTSQGDTQYF. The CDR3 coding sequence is TGTGCCAGCAGGTACGGGACTAGCCAGGGAGATACGCAGTATTTT.

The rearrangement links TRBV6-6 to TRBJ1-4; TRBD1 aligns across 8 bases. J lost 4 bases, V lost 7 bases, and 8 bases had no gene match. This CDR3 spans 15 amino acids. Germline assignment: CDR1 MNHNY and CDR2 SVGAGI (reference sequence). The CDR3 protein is CASKKDRANNEKLFF. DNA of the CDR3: TGTGCCAGCAAAAAGGACAGGGCGAATAATGAAAAACTGTTTTTT.

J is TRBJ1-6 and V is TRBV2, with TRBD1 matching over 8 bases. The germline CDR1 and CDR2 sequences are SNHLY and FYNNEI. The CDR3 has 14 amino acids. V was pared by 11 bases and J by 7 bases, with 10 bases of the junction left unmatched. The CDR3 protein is CARGDRSSNSPLHF. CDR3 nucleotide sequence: TGTGCCCGGGGGGACAGGTCGTCCAATTCACCCCTCCACTTT.

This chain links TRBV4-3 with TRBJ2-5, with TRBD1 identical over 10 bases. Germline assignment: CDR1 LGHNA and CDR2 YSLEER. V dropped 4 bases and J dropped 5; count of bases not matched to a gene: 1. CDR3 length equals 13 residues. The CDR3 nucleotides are TGCGCCAGCAGCCGGGACAGGGGTGAGACCCAGTACTTC. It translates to CASSRDRGETQYF.

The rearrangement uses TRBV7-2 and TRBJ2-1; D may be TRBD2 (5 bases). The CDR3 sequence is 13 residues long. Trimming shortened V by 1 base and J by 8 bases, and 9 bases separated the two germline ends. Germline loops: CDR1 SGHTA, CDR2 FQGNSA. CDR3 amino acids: CASSLGLAYEQFF. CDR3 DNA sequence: TGTGCCAGCAGCTTAGGGCTAGCTTATGAGCAGTTCTTC.